A selection of T cell receptor beta chains follows, all from one sample in a study of T cell clones after liver transplantation. Sequencing used immunoSEQ multiplex PCR; TCRdb keeps in-frame clones, though not all of them. The sample lists some 110,000 clones, approximately 90% occurring once. This specimen consisted of CD4+ T cells from blood, obtained 12 months after liver transplant. These receptors were taken from a human patient who received a liver transplant. Some T cells may trace back to the graft donor. CDR3s include the opening cysteine and the closing phenylalanine or tryptophan. A D gene is named only where the DNA matches it firmly.

d_gene	j_gene	v_gene	CDR3aa
TRBD1	TRBJ1-5	TRBV28	CATRGFGQPQHF
TRBD2	TRBJ2-5	TRBV15	CATSRVAGGAFETQYF
NA	TRBJ1-5	TRBV10-3	CAISREEWQPQHF
NA	TRBJ2-1	TRBV30	CAWTPGNEQFF
NA	TRBJ2-7	TRBV7-8	CASSGWRDYEQYF
NA	TRBJ2-7	TRBV7-2	CASSPGGSSYEQYF
TRBD2	TRBJ2-1	TRBV7-3	CASSGTSGAEQFF
NA	TRBJ2-5	TRBV11-3	CASSLALAEAETQYF
TRBD1	TRBJ2-7	TRBV5-5	CASSGTGVLYEQYF
NA	TRBJ2-7	TRBV2	CASSEGDSYEQYF
NA	TRBJ2-7	TRBV9	CASSPRGGAPSEQYF
TRBD1	TRBJ1-2	TRBV9	CASSSGTGIYGYTF
NA	TRBJ2-1	TRBV4-3	CASSQALPSSYNEQFF
NA	TRBJ2-3	TRBV11-2	CASSLADRTDTQYF
NA	TRBJ2-2	TRBV27	CASSFIYDTGELFF
TRBD2	TRBJ2-2	TRBV9	CASSPSGGNTGELFF
NA	TRBJ1-1	TRBV11-2	CASSAAWGTEAFF
TRBD2	TRBJ2-2	TRBV30	CAWSGRTSGRVAGELFF
NA	TRBJ1-3	TRBV28	CATSSGPNSGNTIYF
TRBD1	TRBJ2-1	TRBV11-3	CASSPGGLKNNNEQFF
TRBD1	TRBJ2-2	TRBV19	CASSVQGAGTGELFF
TRBD1	TRBJ1-4	TRBV5-1	CASSLAGGEEKLFF
NA	TRBJ1-1	TRBV6-5	CASSFPHGGATEAFF
NA	TRBJ2-7	TRBV5-5	CASSASNGYSYEQYF
NA	TRBJ1-1	TRBV18	CASSPQDWATEAFF
TRBD1	TRBJ2-3	TRBV7-9	CASSSDQTGYADTQYF
NA	TRBJ2-4	TRBV29-1	CSVEFDIAKNIQYF
TRBD2	TRBJ2-3	TRBV6-1	CAGGDSGRPTDTQYF
TRBD2	TRBJ2-4	TRBV6-1	CASKGLAGPYAQYF
NA	TRBJ2-7	TRBV14	CASSQYSGYSSYEQYF
NA	TRBJ2-7	TRBV6-5	CASSYDGLTTTKQYF
TRBD2	TRBJ2-7	TRBV6-5	CASSYGTSGYEQYF
NA	TRBJ2-1	TRBV19	CASSIGPVMYNEQFF
NA	TRBJ2-5	TRBV28	CASSFRPQWGPETQYF
NA	TRBJ2-1	TRBV7-3	CASSLQPGEVFEQFF
NA	TRBJ1-2	TRBV11-2	CASSTNPRSSYGYTF
NA	TRBJ2-3	TRBV12-2	CASRSGLAGEADTQYF
TRBD1	TRBJ2-7	TRBV19	CASSIGQGASYEQYF
NA	TRBJ2-5	TRBV7-8	CASSLGRPGAQETQYF
TRBD1	TRBJ2-5	TRBV2	CASRARTGVETQYF
TRBD1	TRBJ2-3	TRBV5-6	CASSWGQGSADTQYF
TRBD1	TRBJ2-6	TRBV28	CASSFSRGQSGANVLTF
NA	TRBJ1-4	TRBV7-6	CASSLGGVNEKLFF
TRBD2	TRBJ2-5	TRBV28	CASSPRGGATQYF
TRBD1	TRBJ2-1	TRBV25-1	CASSDPDRGGMAEQFF